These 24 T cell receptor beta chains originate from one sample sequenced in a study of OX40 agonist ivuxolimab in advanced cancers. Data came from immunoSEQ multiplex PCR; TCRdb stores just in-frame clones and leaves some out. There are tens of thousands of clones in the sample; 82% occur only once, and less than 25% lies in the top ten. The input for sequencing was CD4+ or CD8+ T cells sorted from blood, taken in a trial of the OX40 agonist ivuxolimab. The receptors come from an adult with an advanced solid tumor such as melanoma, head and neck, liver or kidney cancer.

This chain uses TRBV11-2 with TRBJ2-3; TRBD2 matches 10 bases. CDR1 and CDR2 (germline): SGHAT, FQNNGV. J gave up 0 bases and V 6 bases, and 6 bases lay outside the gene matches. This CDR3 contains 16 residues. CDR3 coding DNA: TGTGCCAGCAGATCAAAGCGGGGGGGAAGCACAGATACGCAGTATTTT. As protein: CASRSKRGGSTDTQYF. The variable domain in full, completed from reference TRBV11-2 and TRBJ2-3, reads EAGVAQSPRYKIIEKRQSVAFWCNPISGHATLYWYQQILGQGPKLLIQFQNNGVVDDSQLPKDRFSAERLKGVDSTLKIQPAKLEDSAVYLCASRSKRGGSTDTQYFGPGTRLTVL.

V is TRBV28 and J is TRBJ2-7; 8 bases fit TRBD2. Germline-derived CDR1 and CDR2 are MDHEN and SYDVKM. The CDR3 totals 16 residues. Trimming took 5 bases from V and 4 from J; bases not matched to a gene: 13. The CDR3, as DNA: TGTGCCAGCAGTCCCGTCGTCGCTAGCGGGTTATACGAGCAGTACTTC. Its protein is CASSPVVASGLYEQYF.

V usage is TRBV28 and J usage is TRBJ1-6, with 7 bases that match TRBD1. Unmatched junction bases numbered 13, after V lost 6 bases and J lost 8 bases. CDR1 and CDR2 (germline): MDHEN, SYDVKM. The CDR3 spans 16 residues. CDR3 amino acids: CASSLRGRGFDSPLHF. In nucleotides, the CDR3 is TGTGCCAGCAGCCTGAGGGGCAGGGGGTTTGATTCACCCCTCCACTTT.

The CDR3 sequence is CASSQLAASSYNEQFF. In DNA form, the CDR3 reads TGTGCCAGCAGCCAGCTAGCGGCTAGCTCCTACAATGAGCAGTTCTTC. The V gene is TRBV7-2, the J gene TRBJ2-1; TRBD2 aligns across 7 bases. Germline V gene sequence: CDR1 SGHTA, CDR2 FQGNSA. CDR3 size: 16 residues. The V gene end was trimmed by 5 bases and the J gene end by 0 bases; junction bases not matched to a gene: 7. Drawing the rest from reference TRBV7-2 and TRBJ2-1, the complete variable domain is GAGVSQSPSNKVTEKGKDVELRCDPISGHTALYWYRQSLGQGLEFLIYFQGNSAPDKSGLPSDRFSAERTGGSVSTLTIQRTQQEDSAVYLCASSQLAASSYNEQFFGPGTRLTVL.

For the CDR3, the DNA is TGTGCCAGCAGCTTAGTAGGCGGATCCTACGAGCAGTACTTC. Protein sequence: CASSLVGGSYEQYF. The rearrangement links TRBV7-9 to TRBJ2-7; D is ambiguous. CDR1 is SEHNR and CDR2 is FQNEAQ in the germline V gene (reference sequence). V was trimmed by 1 base and J by 1 base, leaving 8 bases between them. CDR3 size: 14 residues.

DNA of the CDR3: TGTGCCAGCAGCTTAGATCGGAATCAGGCCTACGAGCAGTACTTC. This gives the protein CASSLDRNQAYEQYF. The chain recombines TRBV7-9 with TRBJ2-7; the D is unclear. Germline assignment: CDR1 SEHNR and CDR2 FQNEAQ (reference sequence). This CDR3 is 15 amino acids long. The germline V and J ends were trimmed by 1 base and 2 bases, with 12 bases remaining between them.

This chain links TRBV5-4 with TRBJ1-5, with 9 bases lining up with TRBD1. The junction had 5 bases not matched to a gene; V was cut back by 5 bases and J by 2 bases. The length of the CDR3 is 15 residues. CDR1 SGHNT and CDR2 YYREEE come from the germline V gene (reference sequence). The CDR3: CASSWDRAGNQPQHF. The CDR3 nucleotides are TGTGCCAGCAGTTGGGACAGGGCGGGCAATCAGCCCCAGCATTTT. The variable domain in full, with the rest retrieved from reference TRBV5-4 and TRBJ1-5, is ETGVTQSPTHLIKTRGQQVTLRCSSQSGHNTVSWYQQALGQGPQFIFQYYREEENGRGNFPPRFSGLQFPNYSSELNVNALELDDSALYLCASSWDRAGNQPQHFGDGTRLSIL.

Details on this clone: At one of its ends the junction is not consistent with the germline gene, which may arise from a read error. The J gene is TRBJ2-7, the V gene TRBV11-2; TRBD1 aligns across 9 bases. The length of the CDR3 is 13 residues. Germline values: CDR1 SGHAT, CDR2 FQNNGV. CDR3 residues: CASSVDRGDEQYF. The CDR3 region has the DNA TGTGCCAGCAGCGTAGACAGGGGGGACGAGCAGTACTTC.

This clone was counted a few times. The CDR3 DNA sequence: TGCGCCAGCAGCCAAGAGTGGCGGGCTCTCTACGAGCAGTACTTC. It specifies CASSQEWRALYEQYF. This chain connects TRBV4-1 to TRBJ2-7, with D maybe TRBD2 (5 bases). Trimming removed 0 bases from V and 3 bases from J, with 12 bases in between. This CDR3 contains 15 residues. Looked up from germline, CDR1 is MGHRA and CDR2 is YSYEKL.

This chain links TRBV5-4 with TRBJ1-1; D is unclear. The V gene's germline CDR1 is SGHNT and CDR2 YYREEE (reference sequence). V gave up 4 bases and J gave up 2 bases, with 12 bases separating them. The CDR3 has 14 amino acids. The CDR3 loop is CASSKDRFNTEAFF. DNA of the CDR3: TGTGCCAGCAGCAAGGACCGATTCAACACTGAAGCTTTCTTT.

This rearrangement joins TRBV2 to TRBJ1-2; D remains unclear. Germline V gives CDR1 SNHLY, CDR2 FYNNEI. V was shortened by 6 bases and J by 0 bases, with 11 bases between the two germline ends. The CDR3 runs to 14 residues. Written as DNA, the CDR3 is TGTGCCAGCAGGATCCGGGAGACTAACTATGGCTACACCTTC. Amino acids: CASRIRETNYGYTF. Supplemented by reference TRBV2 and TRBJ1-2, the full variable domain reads EPEVTQTPSHQVTQMGQEVILRCVPISNHLYFYWYRQILGQKVEFLVSFYNNEISEKSEIFDDQFSVERPDGSNFTLKIRSTKLEDSAMYFCASRIRETNYGYTFGSGTRLTVV.

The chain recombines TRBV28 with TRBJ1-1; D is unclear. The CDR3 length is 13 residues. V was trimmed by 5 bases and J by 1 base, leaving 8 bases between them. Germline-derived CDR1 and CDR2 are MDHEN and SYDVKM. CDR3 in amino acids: CASSPHKNTEAFF. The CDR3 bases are TGTGCCAGCAGTCCCCACAAGAACACTGAAGCTTTCTTT.

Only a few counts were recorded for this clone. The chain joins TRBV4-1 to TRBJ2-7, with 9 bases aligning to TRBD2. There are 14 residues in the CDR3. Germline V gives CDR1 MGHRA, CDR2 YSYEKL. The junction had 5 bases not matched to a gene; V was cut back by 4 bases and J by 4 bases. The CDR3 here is CASSLMTSGYEQYF. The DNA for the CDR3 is TGCGCCAGCAGCCTCATGACTAGCGGTTACGAGCAGTACTTC.

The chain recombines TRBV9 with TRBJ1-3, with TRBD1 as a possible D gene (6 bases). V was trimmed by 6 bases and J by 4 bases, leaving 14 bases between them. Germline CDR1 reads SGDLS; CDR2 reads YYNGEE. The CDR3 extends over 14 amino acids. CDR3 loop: CASNEGGSGNTIYF. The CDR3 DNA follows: TGTGCCAGCAATGAGGGGGGCTCAGGAAACACCATATATTTT.

In nucleotides, the CDR3 is TGTGCCAGTAGTCAAGGCAGGGATAGCTATGGCTACACCTTC. Its protein is CASSQGRDSYGYTF. J is TRBJ1-2 and V is TRBV19; possible D gene TRBD1, 5 bases. Germline-derived CDR1 and CDR2 are LNHDA and SQIVND (reference sequence). The V gene lost 5 bases and the J gene lost 4 bases, with 14 bases spanning the gap. The CDR3 totals 14 residues.

The CDR3 DNA is TGTGCCAGCAGTAAGCGGGAGTTGCGGAATGAGCAGTTCTTC. As protein: CASSKRELRNEQFF. V and J are TRBV16 and TRBJ2-1; 8 bases are a match to TRBD2. This CDR3 comprises 14 residues. V was clipped by 6 bases and J by 7 bases; unmatched bases: 8. The germline CDR1 and CDR2 sequences are KGHSY and FQNENV. The full variable domain, its missing parts supplied by reference TRBV16 and TRBJ2-1, is GEEVAQTPKHLVRGEGQKAKLYCAPIKGHSYVFWYQQVLKNEFKFLISFQNENVFDETGMPKERFSAKCLPNSPCSLEIQATKLEDSAVYFCASSKRELRNEQFFGPGTRLTVL.

The CDR3 here is CASSPPGQGPYEQYF. The CDR3 nucleotides read TGTGCCAGCTCACCACCCGGCCAGGGTCCCTACGAGCAGTACTTC. The genes are TRBV18 and TRBJ2-5; possible D gene TRBD1, 5 bases. The J call may be wrong; the DNA end is better matched by TRBJ2-7. There are 15 residues in the CDR3. CDR1 and CDR2 from the germline V gene are KGHSH and LQKENI.

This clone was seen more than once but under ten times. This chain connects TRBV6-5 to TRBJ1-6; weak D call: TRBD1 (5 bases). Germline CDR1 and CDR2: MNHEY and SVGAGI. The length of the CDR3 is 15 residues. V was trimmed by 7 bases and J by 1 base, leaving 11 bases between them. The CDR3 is CASTLGGSYNSPLHF. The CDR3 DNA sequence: TGTGCCAGCACCCTGGGGGGTTCCTATAATTCACCCCTCCACTTT.

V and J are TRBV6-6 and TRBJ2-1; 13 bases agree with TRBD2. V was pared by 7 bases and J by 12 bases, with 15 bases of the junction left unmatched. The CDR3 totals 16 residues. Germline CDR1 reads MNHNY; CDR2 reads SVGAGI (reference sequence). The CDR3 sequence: CASKPPGLAGPGGQFF. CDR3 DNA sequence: TGTGCCAGCAAGCCTCCGGGACTAGCGGGACCGGGGGGGCAGTTCTTC.

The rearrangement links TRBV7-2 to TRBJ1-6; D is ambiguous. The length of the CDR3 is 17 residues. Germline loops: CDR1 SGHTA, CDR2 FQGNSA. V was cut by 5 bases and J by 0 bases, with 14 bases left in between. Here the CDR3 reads CASSPLGRTSYNSPLHF. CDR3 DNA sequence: TGTGCCAGCAGCCCACTCGGGCGGACCTCCTATAATTCACCCCTCCACTTT.

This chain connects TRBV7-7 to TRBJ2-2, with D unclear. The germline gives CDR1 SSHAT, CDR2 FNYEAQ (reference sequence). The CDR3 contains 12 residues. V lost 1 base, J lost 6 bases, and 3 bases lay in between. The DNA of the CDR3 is TGTGCCAGCAGCTTAGAGGCCGGGGAGCTGTTTTTT. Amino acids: CASSLEAGELFF.

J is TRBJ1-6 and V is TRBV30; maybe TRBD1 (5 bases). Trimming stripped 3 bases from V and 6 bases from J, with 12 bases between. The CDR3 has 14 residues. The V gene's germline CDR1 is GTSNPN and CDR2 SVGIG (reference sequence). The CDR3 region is CAWSIKGSNSPLHF. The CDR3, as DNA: TGTGCCTGGAGCATTAAGGGGTCTAATTCACCCCTCCACTTT.

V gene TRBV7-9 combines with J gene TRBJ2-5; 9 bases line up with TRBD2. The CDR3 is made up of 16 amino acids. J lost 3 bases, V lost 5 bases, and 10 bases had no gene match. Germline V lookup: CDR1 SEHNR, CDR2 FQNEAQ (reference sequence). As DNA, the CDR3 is TGTGCCAGCAGCCGGGGGGGACTAGCAGTCAAAGAGACCCAGTACTTC. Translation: CASSRGGLAVKETQYF.

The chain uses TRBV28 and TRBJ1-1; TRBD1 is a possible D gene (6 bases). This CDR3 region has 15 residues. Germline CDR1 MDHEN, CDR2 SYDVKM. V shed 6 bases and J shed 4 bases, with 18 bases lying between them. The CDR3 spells CASSYSGGWSTEAFF. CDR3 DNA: TGTGCCAGCAGCTATAGCGGGGGCTGGAGCACTGAAGCTTTCTTT.